The 11 T cell receptor beta chains below were found in one sample sequenced in a study of T cell responses to AZD1222 COVID-19 vaccine. Using immunoSEQ multiplex PCR, the repertoire was profiled, and TCRdb retains in-frame clones only, with some absent. The table records about 94,000 clones, 70% to 90% of them present only once. This specimen consisted of peripheral blood, obtained on day 0 of AZD1222 vaccination. The receptors were sampled from an adult in good health.

The V and J genes are TRBV6-5 and TRBJ1-2, with D perhaps TRBD1 (5 bases). CDR3 length: 12 amino acids. Trimming left V 6 bases short and J 8 bases short, with 13 bases between. Germline CDR1 is MNHEY and CDR2 is SVGAGI. CDR3 DNA sequence: TGTGCCAGCAGCCGGGGGATCGGGGGCTACACCTTC. Residues: CASSRGIGGYTF.

The chain recombines TRBV6-1 with TRBJ2-7, with TRBD2 as a possible D gene (6 bases). The CDR3 extends over 15 amino acids. Trimming took 5 bases from V and 0 from J, leaving 14 bases between them. CDR1 and CDR2 from the germline V gene are MNHNS and SASEGT. The CDR3 coding sequence is TGTGCCAGCAGTTCCCCGACTAGGAGCTCCTACGAGCAGTACTTC. Amino acid sequence: CASSSPTRSSYEQYF.

The chain joins TRBV9 to TRBJ1-1; tentative D call: TRBD1 (5 bases). Trimming took 2 bases from V and 1 from J, leaving 9 bases between them. Germline loops: CDR1 SGDLS, CDR2 YYNGEE. The CDR3 is 14 amino acids. The CDR3 sequence is CASSVRQQNTEAFF. The CDR3 nucleotides are TGTGCCAGCAGCGTTCGACAGCAGAACACTGAAGCTTTCTTT.

This clone has just a few counts. The J gene is TRBJ2-4, the V gene TRBV5-1; the D gene is possibly TRBD2 (5 bases). V was cut by 6 bases and J by 0 bases, with 16 bases left in between. The CDR3 totals 16 residues. In germline, CDR1 is SGHRS, CDR2 YFSETQ. The CDR3 coding sequence is TGCGCCAGCAACAACGGGAATAGTTTAGCCAAAAACATTCAGTACTTC. It codes for CASNNGNSLAKNIQYF.

This chain joins TRBV3-1 (or the pseudogene TRBV3-2) and TRBJ2-5; TRBD1 might be the D (5 bases). CDR3 length: 15 amino acids. Germline loops: CDR1 LGHDT, CDR2 YNNKEL (reference sequence). V was shortened by 0 bases and J by 5 bases, with 13 bases between the two germline ends. The CDR3 loop reads CASSQDSSRAETQYF. The CDR3 nucleotides read TGTGCCAGCAGCCAAGATTCCTCCAGGGCTGAGACCCAGTACTTC.

The chain links TRBV2 to TRBJ1-6, with D uncertain. Trimming stripped 11 bases from V and 8 bases from J, with 16 bases between. This CDR3 is built from 13 residues. From germline, CDR1 is SNHLY and CDR2 FYNNEI. CDR3 in amino acids: CAGHSARDSPLHF. CDR3 nucleotide sequence: TGTGCCGGCCACAGTGCTAGGGATTCACCCCTCCACTTT.

This clone was detected a few times. CDR3 loop: CASSYDRRTYF. The CDR3 DNA sequence: TGTGCCAGCAGTTACGACCGAAGAACGTACTTC. The rearrangement links TRBV6-5 to TRBJ2-7; D ambiguous. The CDR3 is 11 residues long. Germline CDR1 is MNHEY and CDR2 is SVGAGI. The V and J ends lost 2 bases and 12 bases respectively, with 11 bases between them.

This chain connects TRBV28 to TRBJ2-5; weak D call: TRBD1 (6 bases). The CDR3 extends over 13 amino acids. V lost 6 bases to trimming and J lost 5 bases, with 13 bases between them. The V gene's germline CDR1 is MDHEN and CDR2 SYDVKM. The CDR3: CASREQGRETQYF. The CDR3 nucleotides read TGTGCCAGCAGAGAACAGGGTCGGGAGACCCAGTACTTC.

J is TRBJ2-2 and V is TRBV27; 9 bases fit TRBD2. After removal of 3 bases from V and 7 bases from J, the junction contained 6 bases not matched to a gene. The length of the CDR3 is 15 residues. Germline assignment: CDR1 MNHEY and CDR2 SMNVEV (reference sequence). The CDR3 region has the DNA TGTGCCAGCAGTTTTCGGCTAGCGGGGATCGGGGAGCTGTTTTTT. It specifies CASSFRLAGIGELFF.

V is TRBV5-8 and J is TRBJ2-5; D is uncertain. Germline CDR1 is SGHTS and CDR2 is YDEGEE. The germline V and J ends were trimmed by 0 bases and 0 bases, with 9 bases remaining between them. CDR3 size: 15 residues. The CDR3 nucleotides read TGTGCCAGCAGCTTGGTTCAGGTCTACCAAGAGACCCAGTACTTC. Amino acid sequence: CASSLVQVYQETQYF.

This chain links TRBV6-2 or TRBV6-3 with TRBJ2-2, with D possibly matching TRBD2 (6 bases). Deletions cut 0 bases from V and 0 bases from J, with 11 bases between. The CDR3 covers 17 residues. Germline V gene lookup returns CDR1 MNHEY and CDR2 SVGEGT. The CDR3 DNA sequence: TGTGCCAGCAGTTACTCGATCGGAGGGGCGAACACCGGGGAGCTGTTTTTT. Translation: CASSYSIGGANTGELFF.